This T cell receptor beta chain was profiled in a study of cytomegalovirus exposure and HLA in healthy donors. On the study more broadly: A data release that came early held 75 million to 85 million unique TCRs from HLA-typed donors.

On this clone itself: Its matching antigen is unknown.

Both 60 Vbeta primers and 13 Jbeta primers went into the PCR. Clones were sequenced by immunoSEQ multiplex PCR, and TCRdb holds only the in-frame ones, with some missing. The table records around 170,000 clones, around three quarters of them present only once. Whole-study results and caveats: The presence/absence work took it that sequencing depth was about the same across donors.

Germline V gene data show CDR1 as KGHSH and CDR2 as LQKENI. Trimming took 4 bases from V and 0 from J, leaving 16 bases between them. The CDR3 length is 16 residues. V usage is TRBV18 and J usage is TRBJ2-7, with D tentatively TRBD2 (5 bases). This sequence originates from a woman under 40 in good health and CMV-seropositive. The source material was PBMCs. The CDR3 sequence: CASSLGPATSSYEQYF. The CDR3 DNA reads TGTGCCAGCTCACTCGGACCGGCTACTAGCTCCTACGAGCAGTACTTC.